The rows below give T cell receptor beta chains drawn from one sample of a study of blood T cell repertoires in COVID-19. Method: immunoSEQ multiplex PCR; TCRdb's copy keeps in-frame clones and lacks some. There are about 60,000 clones in the sample; 75% to 90% occur only once, and roughly a tenth lies in the top ten. Sequencing was carried out using peripheral blood. Source of these receptors: a man aged 30 to 39 with COVID-19, enrolled during active disease. The CDR3 runs from the conserved cysteine through the conserved F or W. The D gene is left open where the match is weak. The size of a clone is reported for some rows only, either as once, few or many, or as a class for expanded clones.

TRBJ1-2,TRBV19,NA,NA,CASKVRGSGYSSPYGYTF,TGTGCCAGTAAGGTTAGAGGATCAGGGTATTCTTCTCCTTATGGCTACACCTTC
TRBJ2-1,TRBV5-1,NA,NA,CASSLSWGGGLAEQFF,TGCGCCAGCAGCTTGTCCTGGGGCGGTGGCCTGGCTGAGCAGTTCTTC
TRBJ2-7,TRBV4-1,TRBD1,few,CASSHSGLQGAGEQYF,TGCGCCAGCAGCCATAGCGGTCTACAGGGGGCGGGCGAGCAGTACTTC
TRBJ2-2,TRBV9,TRBD2,NA,CASRAGVPTGELFF,TGTGCCAGCAGGGCGGGAGTGCCCACCGGGGAGCTGTTTTTT
TRBJ2-1,TRBV7-8,NA,NA,CASSHDTLGLREYNEQFF,TGTGCCAGCAGCCACGATACCTTGGGACTCCGGGAGTACAATGAGCAGTTCTTC
TRBJ2-3,TRBV7-9,TRBD2,NA,CASSPRGGETDTQYF,TGTGCCAGCAGCCCCCGGGGGGGAGAAACAGATACGCAGTATTTT
TRBJ2-1,TRBV30,TRBD2,NA,CAWIGLAGVGEQFF,TGTGCCTGGATAGGACTAGCGGGAGTGGGTGAGCAGTTCTTC
TRBJ2-7,TRBV4-1,NA,NA,CASSQAPTSRYEQYF,TGCGCCAGCAGCCAAGCCCCGACTAGTAGGTACGAGCAGTACTTC
TRBJ2-5,TRBV6-5,TRBD1,NA,CASRQGAGKTQYF,TGTGCCAGCAGACAGGGGGCGGGAAAGACCCAGTACTTC
TRBJ2-7,TRBV14,NA,few,CASSQELASFQFGEQYF,TGTGCCAGCAGCCAAGAGTTGGCTAGTTTCCAATTTGGCGAGCAGTACTTC
TRBJ1-2,TRBV19,NA,NA,CASSIGDYGYTF,TGTGCCAGTAGTATAGGAGACTATGGCTACACCTTC
TRBJ2-3,TRBV10-1,TRBD2,NA,CASSDGSGELAEYLDTQYF,TGCGCCAGCAGTGATGGATCCGGTGAACTAGCGGAGTACTTAGATACGCAGTATTTT
TRBJ2-1,TRBV7-4,TRBD2,once,CASSRKTSGSYNEQFF,TGTGCCAGCAGCCGCAAGACTAGCGGCTCCTACAATGAGCAGTTCTTC
TRBJ2-7,TRBV2,TRBD2,NA,CASMLAAYEQYF,TGTGCCAGCATGCTAGCGGCCTACGAGCAGTACTTC
TRBJ2-7,TRBV9,TRBD2,NA,CASSVVGTSSEQYF,TGTGCCAGCAGCGTAGTCGGGACTAGCTCCGAGCAGTACTTC
TRBJ2-7,TRBV10-2,NA,NA,CASTENGDMYEQYF,TGCGCCAGCACCGAGAACGGGGATATGTACGAGCAGTACTTC
TRBJ1-1,TRBV28,TRBD1,NA,CASSLTGSETEAFF,TGTGCCAGCAGTTTGACAGGGAGTGAGACTGAAGCTTTCTTT
TRBJ1-6,TRBV10-2,NA,NA,CATTRQFNNSPLHF,TGCGCCACAACAAGACAGTTCAATAATTCACCCCTCCACTTT
TRBJ1-1,TRBV6-6,NA,few,CASSYLTELNTEAFF,TGTGCCAGCAGTTACCTGACAGAATTGAACACTGAAGCTTTCTTT
TRBJ2-1,TRBV18,TRBD2,NA,CASSQTSGRGNEQFF,TGTGCCAGCTCACAAACTAGCGGGAGAGGCAATGAGCAGTTCTTC
TRBJ1-6,TRBV4-1,NA,NA,CASSQENTELSPLHF,TGCGCCAGCAGCCAAGAAAATACTGAGCTTTCACCCCTCCACTTT
TRBJ2-7,TRBV14,NA,NA,CASSLPGHGIYEQYF,TGTGCCAGCAGCCTACCGGGACACGGGATCTACGAGCAGTACTTC
TRBJ2-1,TRBV6-5,TRBD2,NA,CASSYSGAGGRNEQFF,TGTGCCAGCAGTTACTCTGGGGCGGGAGGCCGAAATGAGCAGTTCTTC
TRBJ1-1,TRBV6-5,NA,few,CASRQGWTTEAFF,TGTGCCAGCAGACAGGGTTGGACGACTGAAGCTTTCTTT
TRBJ1-5,TRBV19,NA,NA,CASRGGISNQPQHF,TGTGCCAGTAGAGGCGGGATTAGCAATCAGCCCCAGCATTTT
TRBJ2-6,TRBV10-3,NA,NA,CAISVSAGRGSGANVLTF,TGTGCCATCAGTGTTTCAGCCGGCAGAGGCTCTGGGGCCAACGTCCTGACTTTC
TRBJ2-1,TRBV19,TRBD1,NA,CASSALRDRGRHEQFF,TGTGCCAGTAGTGCCCTCCGGGACAGGGGGCGTCATGAGCAGTTCTTC